One sample yielded the 24 T cell receptor beta chains listed below, sequenced in a study of regulatory T cells in long-lasting Graves disease. With iRepertoire HTBI primers and Arm-PCR of CDR3 regions, TCR beta libraries were built. TCRdb reprocessed the multiplex PCR reads via MiXCR and lists one record per CDR3 protein. The sample holds roughly 400,000 distinct CDR3 sequences, around 20% seen once. Regarding time point: persistent/refractory GD, antithyroid drugs over 5 years with positive TRAb. PBMC RNA was the source of the TCR library. Sequenced material: peripheral blood mononuclear cells (PBMCs), taken when the disease was refractory, from a patient treated with antithyroid drugs. These receptors came from a female donor with Graves disease.

V gene TRBV11-3 combines with J gene TRBJ1-6; 8 bases are shared with TRBD1. The CDR3 has 16 residues. The V gene's germline CDR1 is SGHNT and CDR2 YENEEA. The ends lost 5 bases at V and 7 bases at J; junction bases unmatched: 10. The CDR3 sequence: CASSRPRTGTNSPLHF. CDR3 in DNA: TGTGCCAGCAGCCGACCACGGACAGGGACAAATTCACCCCTCCACTTT.

This chain joins TRBV4-1 and TRBJ2-5; the match to TRBD1 covers 9 bases. The V gene end was trimmed by 0 bases and the J gene end by 2 bases; junction bases not matched to a gene: 4. There are 16 residues in the CDR3. CDR1 and CDR2 from the germline V gene are MGHRA and YSYEKL. CDR3 region: CASSQEQGARQETQYF. CDR3 DNA sequence: TGCGCCAGCAGCCAAGAACAGGGGGCGCGTCAAGAGACCCAGTACTTC.

The table lists this clonotype with a few counts. The chain combines TRBV20-1 with TRBJ1-1; TRBD1 might be the D (6 bases). Trimming left V 0 bases short and J 0 bases short, with 8 bases between. CDR1 and CDR2 from the germline V gene are DFQATT and SNEGSKA (reference sequence). This CDR3 spans 14 amino acids. The chain's CDR3 is CSARDGGLNTEAFF. CDR3 DNA: TGCAGTGCTAGAGATGGGGGGCTGAACACTGAAGCTTTCTTT.

This clonotype was found many times. The chain has TRBV15 and TRBJ1-1, with D possibly matching TRBD1 (5 bases). Trimming stripped 7 bases from V and 2 bases from J, with 17 bases between. The CDR3 sequence is 15 residues long. The V gene's germline CDR1 is LNHNV and CDR2 YYDKDF (reference sequence). CDR3 DNA sequence: TGTGCCACCAACCCCTCGGGACTAGGAAACACTGAAGCTTTCTTT. Translating gives CATNPSGLGNTEAFF.

This clonotype occurred many times. The chain recombines TRBV6-1 with TRBJ2-5; possibly TRBD1 for D (8 bases). Germline-derived CDR1 and CDR2 are MNHNS and SASEGT. V gave up 0 bases and J gave up 2 bases, with 13 bases separating them. This CDR3 comprises 16 residues. The CDR3 reads CASSEATGGGQETQYF. In nucleotides, the CDR3 is TGTGCCAGCAGTGAAGCTACAGGGGGGGGACAAGAGACCCAGTACTTC.

This clonotype was counted only a few times. The rearrangement uses TRBV7-8 and TRBJ2-2; 10 bases fit TRBD2. Germline values: CDR1 SGHVS, CDR2 FQNEAQ. The V gene end was trimmed by 5 bases and the J gene end by 5 bases; junction bases not matched to a gene: 5. This CDR3 contains 15 residues. CDR3 region: CASSMISGGTGELFF. As DNA, the CDR3 is TGTGCCAGCAGCATGATTAGCGGGGGGACCGGGGAGCTGTTTTTT.

Ten or more counts support this clonotype. The chain is built from TRBV7-8 and TRBJ2-5; 12 bases map to TRBD2. The V gene end was trimmed by 1 base and the J gene end by 2 bases; junction bases not matched to a gene: 2. The CDR3 runs 16 residues. Germline values: CDR1 SGHVS, CDR2 FQNEAQ. CDR3: CASSLVLAGGQETQYF. CDR3 coding DNA: TGTGCCAGCAGCTTAGTTCTAGCGGGAGGGCAAGAGACCCAGTACTTC.

This clonotype was observed a handful of times. This chain joins TRBV7-2 and TRBJ2-3; D possibly corresponds to TRBD2 (5 bases). Trimming stripped 3 bases from V and 0 bases from J, with 10 bases between. The germline gives CDR1 SGHTA, CDR2 FQGNSA. The CDR3 extends over 15 amino acids. The CDR3 coding sequence is TGTGCCAGCAGCTTCGGAGGCTCTAGCACAGATACGCAGTATTTT. It specifies CASSFGGSSTDTQYF.

At least ten counts were recorded for this clonotype. V usage is TRBV12-3 or TRBV12-4 and J usage is TRBJ2-5; D is unclear. Trimming removed 0 bases at V and 7 bases at J, with 18 bases between. CDR3 length: 16 residues. The CDR3 DNA is TGTGCCAGCAGTTTAGCCTTGCCGGTAAATCGAGGGACCCAGTACTTC. Translating it yields CASSLALPVNRGTQYF.

This clonotype was recorded at least ten times. The chain couples TRBV6-1 to TRBJ1-1; weak D call: TRBD1 (6 bases). Germline CDR1 is MNHNS and CDR2 is SASEGT. V gave up 2 bases and J gave up 2 bases, with 12 bases separating them. This CDR3 comprises 15 residues. The CDR3 nucleotides are TGTGCCAGCAGTGAATGGAGGGGGGAAAACACTGAAGCTTTCTTT. Protein product: CASSEWRGENTEAFF.

Note on this clonotype: The likely explanation is a read error, given a far larger clone one base away. The chain employs TRBV6-5 and TRBJ1-1; the D is unclear. CDR1 MNHEY and CDR2 SVGAGI come from the germline V gene. The length of the CDR3 is 13 residues. The CDR3 DNA follows: TGTGCCAGCAGTTACCAGGAGAACACTGAAGCTTCCTTT. Protein: CASSYQENTEASF.

This clonotype was detected only a few times. The genes are TRBV11-2 and TRBJ2-2; D could derive from TRBD1 or TRBD2 (5 bases each). The CDR3 loop spans 18 amino acids. Germline assignment: CDR1 SGHAT and CDR2 FQNNGV. Trimming shortened V by 6 bases and J by 2 bases, and 22 bases separated the two germline ends. The CDR3 nucleotides are TGTGCCAGCAGTACCTTTCGGGGACCGATTACTAACACCGGGGAGCTGTTTTTT. Translating gives CASSTFRGPITNTGELFF.

There are many counts of this clonotype. J is TRBJ2-7 and V is TRBV7-2; 14 nucleotides line up with TRBD2. V was pared by 5 bases and J by 3 bases, with 9 bases of the junction left unmatched. Germline V CDR1 and CDR2: SGHTA, FQGNSA. The CDR3 contains 17 residues. DNA for the CDR3: TGTGCCAGCAGCGTGGGACTAGCGGGAGTATTGGTCTACGAGCAGTACTTC. It yields the protein CASSVGLAGVLVYEQYF.

This clonotype was observed a few times. The rearrangement links TRBV12-3 or TRBV12-4 to TRBJ2-3, with 10 bases matching TRBD2. The ends lost 6 bases at V and 1 base at J; junction bases unmatched: 7. The CDR3 is 16 amino acids. The CDR3 coding sequence is TGTGCCAGCAGCCCTGCTAGCGGGAGTGGCACAGATACGCAGTATTTT. Its protein product is CASSPASGSGTDTQYF.

As to this clonotype: This may arise from a read error, as a much more abundant clone is one base away. The rearrangement links TRBV30 to TRBJ1-6; D call uncertain. Trimming left V 4 bases short and J 10 bases short, with 17 bases between. CDR3 size: 14 residues. The germline V gene encodes CDR1 GTSNPN and CDR2 SVGIG (reference sequence). The CDR3 DNA reads TGTGCCTGGACGGCGGACGTCGGCGGGTCACCCCTCCACTTT. As protein: CAWTADVGGSPLHF.

This clonotype was found many times. The chain employs TRBV11-2 and TRBJ2-4; D is perhaps TRBD1 (5 bases). With 4 bases removed from V and 0 bases from J, the gap between germline ends came to 10 bases. From germline, CDR1 is SGHAT and CDR2 FQNNGV. This CDR3 is built from 15 residues. The CDR3 spells CASSSRDLAKNIQYF. In DNA form, the CDR3 reads TGTGCCAGCAGCTCCAGGGATCTAGCCAAAAACATTCAGTACTTC.

This clonotype was picked up one time. The chain recombines TRBV5-5 with TRBJ2-5; the match to TRBD2 covers 12 bases. The V gene's germline CDR1 is SGHKS and CDR2 YYEKEE (reference sequence). The length of the CDR3 is 17 residues. V trimming: 4 bases; J trimming: 4 bases; junction bases outside the gene matches: 11. The CDR3 nucleotides read TGTGCCAGCAGCGGCGGGACGTGGACTAGCGGGATAGAGACCCAGTACTTC. This sequence encodes CASSGGTWTSGIETQYF.

This clonotype showed up many times. The chain is built from TRBV28 and TRBJ1-1; D unresolved. V lost 2 bases and J 2 bases, leaving 15 bases between the germline ends. This CDR3 has 16 amino acids. CDR1 and CDR2 from the germline V gene are MDHEN and SYDVKM. The CDR3 protein is CASSLNPNRGNTEAFF. In nucleotides, the CDR3 is TGTGCCAGCAGTTTAAATCCGAATCGGGGTAACACTGAAGCTTTCTTT.

There are many counts of this clonotype. The chain recombines TRBV6-1 with TRBJ1-2, with D possibly TRBD1 on 5 matching bases. Trimming removed 4 bases at V and 3 bases at J, with 12 bases between. This CDR3 has 14 residues. Per the germline V gene, CDR1 is MNHNS and CDR2 is SASEGT. The CDR3 reads CASSGRQTHYGYTF. The CDR3, as DNA: TGTGCCAGCAGTGGACGACAGACCCACTATGGCTACACCTTC.

The rearrangement joins TRBV11-2 to TRBJ1-4; 8 nucleotides agree with TRBD1. Germline CDR1 is SGHAT and CDR2 is FQNNGV. The CDR3 totals 12 residues. J lost 15 bases, V lost 4 bases, and 7 bases had no gene match. The CDR3 nucleotides read TGTGCCAGCAGCTCACGGACAGGGAGAATGTTTTTT. Its protein product is CASSSRTGRMFF.

The chain carries TRBV20-1 and TRBJ1-3; 7 bases match TRBD1. Germline trimming cut 6 bases from V and 3 bases from J; bases unmatched to any gene: 8. Germline CDR1 is DFQATT and CDR2 is SNEGSKA (reference sequence). The CDR3 totals 14 residues. CDR3 sequence: CSARDRMGGNTIYF. As DNA, the CDR3 is TGCAGTGCAAGGGACAGAATGGGTGGAAACACCATATATTTT.

This chain joins TRBV2 and TRBJ2-1; D is possibly TRBD1 or TRBD2 (6 bases each). This CDR3 has 14 residues. Germline V gene data show CDR1 as SNHLY and CDR2 as FYNNEI. V lost 0 bases, J lost 8 bases, and 11 bases lay in between. The CDR3 region is CASSEARGRDEQFF. CDR3 coding DNA: TGTGCCAGCAGTGAAGCCCGGGGGCGGGATGAGCAGTTCTTC.

The CDR3 loop is CSVKQGYEQYF. The DNA of the CDR3 is TGCAGCGTTAAACAGGGCTACGAGCAGTACTTC. The chain recombines TRBV29-1 with TRBJ2-7; a weak D match, TRBD1 (6 bases). CDR3 length: 11 amino acids. V was cut by 5 bases and J by 3 bases, with 8 bases left in between. Per germline, CDR1 SQVTM and CDR2 ANQGSEA.

This sequence joins TRBV6-2 or TRBV6-3 and TRBJ1-2; D call uncertain. Trimming took 4 bases from V and 1 from J, leaving 7 bases between them. The CDR3 length is 13 residues. Germline V gives CDR1 MNHEY, CDR2 SVGEGT. In nucleotides, the CDR3 is TGTGCCAGCAGTTTGACCGATAACTATGGCTACACCTTC. Its translation is CASSLTDNYGYTF.